A selection of T cell receptor beta chains follows, all from one sample in a study of graft-versus-host responses after intestinal transplantation. The table came from immunoSEQ multiplex PCR; TCRdb's copy has only in-frame clones and leaves some out. The sample lists 29,000 or so clones; around 94% were seen once. The sample was PBMCs, taken about 62 days after intestinal transplant. The receptors stem from a human patient who received an intestinal transplant, so some T cells may come from the graft donor. Each CDR3 is given with its conserved first and last residue. The D gene is left open where the match is weak. Clone size is not always given. Where it is, it says once, few, many or a class for expanded clones.

v_gene: TRBV7-9
j_gene: TRBJ1-2
abundance: -
d_gene: -
CDR3aa: CASSLDLRDGSYGYTF
CDR3nt: TGTGCCAGCAGCTTAGACCTCCGGGACGGAAGCTATGGCTACACCTTC

v_gene: TRBV2
j_gene: TRBJ1-6
abundance: -
d_gene: -
CDR3aa: CASSEGSGDASPLHF
CDR3nt: TGTGCCAGCAGTGAAGGGTCCGGGGACGCTTCACCCCTCCACTTT

v_gene: TRBV12-5
j_gene: TRBJ1-2
abundance: -
d_gene: -
CDR3aa: CASGLVPRADYGYTF
CDR3nt: TGTGCTAGTGGTTTGGTACCTCGGGCGGATTATGGCTACACCTTC

v_gene: TRBV10-1
j_gene: TRBJ2-3
abundance: few
d_gene: TRBD2
CDR3aa: CASSGMLGTDTQYF
CDR3nt: TGCGCCAGTAGCGGGATGCTGGGCACAGATACGCAGTATTTT

v_gene: TRBV23-1
j_gene: TRBJ2-7
abundance: -
d_gene: -
CDR3aa: CASSPHPDKPSYEQYF
CDR3nt: TGCGCCAGCAGTCCACACCCGGACAAACCCTCCTACGAGCAGTACTTC

v_gene: TRBV7-6
j_gene: TRBJ2-7
abundance: -
d_gene: -
CDR3aa: CASSQGGSHYEQYF
CDR3nt: TGTGCCAGCAGCCAGGGAGGTTCTCACTACGAGCAGTACTTC

v_gene: TRBV9
j_gene: TRBJ1-3
abundance: -
d_gene: -
CDR3aa: CASSSQSHSGNTIYF
CDR3nt: TGTGCCAGCAGCTCGCAGTCACACTCTGGAAACACCATATATTTT

v_gene: TRBV9
j_gene: TRBJ2-1
abundance: -
d_gene: -
CDR3aa: CASSPPDNEQFF
CDR3nt: TGTGCCAGCAGCCCCCCGGACAATGAGCAGTTCTTC

v_gene: TRBV13
j_gene: TRBJ1-1
abundance: -
d_gene: -
CDR3aa: CASSPRDMNTEAFF
CDR3nt: TGTGCCAGCAGCCCGAGAGATATGAACACTGAAGCTTTCTTT

v_gene: TRBV4-2
j_gene: TRBJ2-5
abundance: -
d_gene: -
CDR3aa: CASSQAMGLINGETQYF
CDR3nt: TGTGCCAGCAGCCAAGCCATGGGGTTAATAAATGGGGAGACCCAGTACTTC

v_gene: TRBV5-1
j_gene: TRBJ2-1
abundance: -
d_gene: -
CDR3aa: CASSLVAGQGGLNEQFF
CDR3nt: TGCGCCAGCAGCTTGGTGGCCGGCCAGGGGGGCCTCAATGAGCAGTTCTTC

v_gene: TRBV7-8
j_gene: TRBJ1-6
abundance: -
d_gene: -
CDR3aa: CASSLVRVQEGSPLHF
CDR3nt: TGTGCCAGCAGCCTCGTCCGGGTCCAAGAAGGTTCACCCCTCCACTTT

v_gene: TRBV5-6
j_gene: TRBJ2-2
abundance: few
d_gene: TRBD1
CDR3aa: CASSPDRGYTGELFF
CDR3nt: TGTGCCAGCAGCCCGGACAGGGGGTACACCGGGGAGCTGTTTTTT

v_gene: TRBV7-6
j_gene: TRBJ1-3
abundance: -
d_gene: -
CDR3aa: CASSDRLTASGNTIYF
CDR3nt: TGTGCCAGCAGCGACCGACTGACAGCCTCTGGAAACACCATATATTTT

v_gene: TRBV4-3
j_gene: TRBJ1-4
abundance: once
d_gene: -
CDR3aa: CASSARREINEKLFF
CDR3nt: TGCGCCAGCAGCGCCCGGCGGGAGATTAATGAAAAACTGTTTTTT

v_gene: TRBV7-9
j_gene: TRBJ2-7
abundance: -
d_gene: -
CDR3aa: CASSNRGTGGYEQYF
CDR3nt: TGTGCCAGCAGCAACCGCGGGACCGGAGGCTACGAGCAGTACTTC

v_gene: TRBV9
j_gene: TRBJ1-2
abundance: once
d_gene: TRBD1
CDR3aa: CASSTREQGKGYTF
CDR3nt: TGTGCCAGCAGCACCCGTGAACAGGGGAAGGGCTACACCTTC

v_gene: TRBV7-8
j_gene: TRBJ2-1
abundance: -
d_gene: TRBD2
CDR3aa: CASSLVWRENEQFF
CDR3nt: TGTGCCAGCAGCTTAGTTTGGCGGGAGAATGAGCAGTTCTTC

v_gene: TRBV5-6
j_gene: TRBJ2-1
abundance: -
d_gene: TRBD2
CDR3aa: CASSLLSGTYNEQFF
CDR3nt: TGTGCCAGCAGCTTGTTGAGCGGGACCTACAATGAGCAGTTCTTC

v_gene: TRBV5-1
j_gene: TRBJ1-1
abundance: -
d_gene: TRBD1
CDR3aa: CASSFIWRGLGTEAFF
CDR3nt: TGCGCCAGCAGCTTTATTTGGAGGGGGCTAGGAACTGAAGCTTTCTTT

v_gene: TRBV5-8
j_gene: TRBJ2-1
abundance: -
d_gene: TRBD2
CDR3aa: CASSRGLAGVNNEQFF
CDR3nt: TGTGCCAGCAGCCGTGGACTAGCGGGAGTTAACAATGAGCAGTTCTTC

v_gene: TRBV7-8
j_gene: TRBJ2-7
abundance: -
d_gene: -
CDR3aa: CASGRGATYEQYF
CDR3nt: TGTGCCAGCGGAAGGGGGGCGACCTACGAGCAGTACTTC

v_gene: TRBV4-1
j_gene: TRBJ1-5
abundance: -
d_gene: -
CDR3aa: CASSPTGGPSNQPQHF
CDR3nt: TGCGCCAGCAGCCCCACCGGGGGCCCTAGCAATCAGCCCCAGCATTTT

v_gene: TRBV13
j_gene: TRBJ1-2
abundance: -
d_gene: -
CDR3aa: CASSLVSGAHGYTF
CDR3nt: TGTGCCAGCAGCTTAGTCTCAGGGGCCCATGGCTACACCTTC

v_gene: TRBV7-6
j_gene: TRBJ2-7
abundance: -
d_gene: TRBD2
CDR3aa: CASSLKPGLAGTRGGQYF
CDR3nt: TGTGCCAGCAGCTTAAAACCCGGACTAGCGGGAACGAGGGGCGGGCAGTACTTC

v_gene: TRBV11-3
j_gene: TRBJ1-1
abundance: -
d_gene: -
CDR3aa: CASSRFSGPGMNTEAFF
CDR3nt: TGTGCCAGCAGCCGTTTTTCGGGACCAGGAATGAACACTGAAGCTTTCTTT

v_gene: TRBV5-1
j_gene: TRBJ2-5
abundance: -
d_gene: -
CDR3aa: CASSLDHRWPVAQTFFQETQYF
CDR3nt: TGCGCCAGCAGCTTGGACCACCGTTGGCCGGTGGCACAAACGTTTTTCCAAGAGACCCAGTACTTC

v_gene: TRBV25-1
j_gene: TRBJ1-1
abundance: -
d_gene: -
CDR3aa: CASSAREAGWTEAFF
CDR3nt: TGTGCCAGCAGTGCGAGAGAAGCAGGTTGGACTGAAGCTTTCTTT

v_gene: TRBV13
j_gene: TRBJ2-3
abundance: few
d_gene: TRBD2
CDR3aa: CASSSSSGGATDTQYF
CDR3nt: TGTGCCAGCAGCTCGTCTAGCGGGGGGGCCACAGATACGCAGTATTTT

v_gene: TRBV5-7
j_gene: TRBJ2-1
abundance: -
d_gene: -
CDR3aa: CASSFGVKYNEQFF
CDR3nt: TGTGCCAGCAGCTTCGGGGTGAAGTACAATGAGCAGTTCTTC

v_gene: TRBV4-1
j_gene: TRBJ1-2
abundance: -
d_gene: TRBD1
CDR3aa: CASSQGFQGQYYGYTF
CDR3nt: TGCGCCAGCAGCCAAGGGTTTCAGGGACAGTACTATGGCTACACCTTC

v_gene: TRBV30
j_gene: TRBJ1-4
abundance: -
d_gene: -
CDR3aa: CAWEKPSNEKLFF
CDR3nt: TGTGCCTGGGAAAAACCGTCTAATGAAAAACTGTTTTTT

v_gene: TRBV19
j_gene: TRBJ2-7
abundance: -
d_gene: TRBD1
CDR3aa: CASSPGTGGPYEQYF
CDR3nt: TGTGCCAGTAGTCCGGGGACAGGGGGCCCCTACGAGCAGTACTTC

v_gene: TRBV6-1
j_gene: TRBJ1-6
abundance: -
d_gene: TRBD1
CDR3aa: CASSEEFTGVGNSPLHF
CDR3nt: TGTGCCAGCAGTGAGGAGTTTACAGGGGTAGGCAATTCACCCCTCCACTTT

v_gene: TRBV15
j_gene: TRBJ1-6
abundance: -
d_gene: -
CDR3aa: CATSRVQAPYNSPLHF
CDR3nt: TGTGCCACCAGCAGAGTCCAGGCTCCCTATAATTCACCCCTCCACTTT

v_gene: TRBV6-1
j_gene: TRBJ2-1
abundance: -
d_gene: -
CDR3aa: CASRIDYHEQFF
CDR3nt: TGTGCCAGCAGGATCGACTACCATGAGCAGTTCTTC

v_gene: TRBV4-2
j_gene: TRBJ1-2
abundance: -
d_gene: -
CDR3aa: CASSQAPRQAAGYGYTF
CDR3nt: TGTGCCAGCAGCCAAGCCCCCCGACAGGCCGCCGGTTATGGCTACACCTTC

v_gene: TRBV19
j_gene: TRBJ1-5
abundance: -
d_gene: -
CDR3aa: CASLQDNSNQPQHF
CDR3nt: TGTGCCAGTCTACAGGACAATAGCAATCAGCCCCAGCATTTT

v_gene: TRBV7-9
j_gene: TRBJ2-3
abundance: -
d_gene: -
CDR3aa: CASSSSGARPPDTQYF
CDR3nt: TGTGCCAGCAGCTCCTCCGGAGCTCGGCCCCCAGATACGCAGTATTTT

v_gene: TRBV10-3
j_gene: TRBJ1-6
abundance: -
d_gene: -
CDR3aa: CAIRSSLGGDNSPLHF
CDR3nt: TGTGCCATCAGGTCCTCTCTCGGGGGAGATAATTCACCCCTCCACTTT

v_gene: TRBV25-1
j_gene: TRBJ1-6
abundance: -
d_gene: -
CDR3aa: CASSFQGSSPLHF
CDR3nt: TGTGCCAGCAGTTTCCAGGGGAGTTCACCCCTCCACTTT

v_gene: TRBV5-1
j_gene: TRBJ1-1
abundance: once
d_gene: -
CDR3aa: CASGTSTEAFF
CDR3nt: TGCGCCAGTGGGACATCCACTGAAGCTTTCTTT

v_gene: TRBV5-1
j_gene: TRBJ2-5
abundance: -
d_gene: -
CDR3aa: CASSLVWPETQYF
CDR3nt: TGCGCCAGCAGCTTGGTTTGGCCTGAGACCCAGTACTTC

v_gene: TRBV7-9
j_gene: TRBJ2-5
abundance: -
d_gene: -
CDR3aa: CASSFPLAFQETQYF
CDR3nt: TGTGCCAGCAGCTTTCCCCTAGCGTTCCAAGAGACCCAGTACTTC

v_gene: TRBV29-1
j_gene: TRBJ2-1
abundance: -
d_gene: -
CDR3aa: CSVDTQENNAEEQFF
CDR3nt: TGCAGCGTTGATACGCAGGAGAATAATGCGGAGGAGCAGTTCTTC

v_gene: TRBV15
j_gene: TRBJ2-7
abundance: -
d_gene: TRBD2
CDR3aa: CATSRGGGEVYEQYF
CDR3nt: TGTGCCACCAGCAGAGGGGGAGGGGAGGTCTACGAGCAGTACTTC

v_gene: TRBV19
j_gene: TRBJ2-1
abundance: -
d_gene: -
CDR3aa: CASSTAGASYNEQFF
CDR3nt: TGTGCCAGTAGTACGGCCGGGGCGAGTTACAATGAGCAGTTCTTC

v_gene: TRBV29-1
j_gene: TRBJ1-2
abundance: -
d_gene: -
CDR3aa: CSVERSSYGYTF
CDR3nt: TGCAGCGTTGAGCGCAGCTCCTATGGCTACACCTTC

v_gene: TRBV7-9
j_gene: TRBJ1-2
abundance: once
d_gene: TRBD1
CDR3aa: CASSVTGGGYGYTF
CDR3nt: TGTGCCAGCAGCGTGACAGGGGGTGGCTATGGCTACACCTTC

v_gene: TRBV4-1
j_gene: TRBJ1-1
abundance: -
d_gene: -
CDR3aa: CASSQDVTGEAFF
CDR3nt: TGCGCCAGCAGCCAAGACGTCACAGGGGAAGCTTTCTTT

v_gene: TRBV27
j_gene: TRBJ1-1
abundance: few
d_gene: -
CDR3aa: CASSTANTEAFF
CDR3nt: TGTGCCAGCTCGACAGCGAACACTGAAGCTTTCTTT

v_gene: TRBV5-1
j_gene: TRBJ1-1
abundance: -
d_gene: TRBD1
CDR3aa: CASSLGDRAPEAFF
CDR3nt: TGCGCCAGCAGCTTGGGTGACAGGGCCCCTGAAGCTTTCTTT

v_gene: TRBV5-6
j_gene: TRBJ2-1
abundance: once
d_gene: -
CDR3aa: CASSQRSSPYNEQFF
CDR3nt: TGTGCCAGCAGCCAGAGGTCCAGCCCCTACAATGAGCAGTTCTTC

v_gene: TRBV12-5
j_gene: TRBJ2-3
abundance: -
d_gene: TRBD2
CDR3aa: CASGLVPPGRAVFGTDTQYF
CDR3nt: TGTGCTAGTGGTTTGGTACCCCCCGGGAGGGCGGTATTCGGCACAGATACGCAGTATTTT

v_gene: TRBV5-1
j_gene: TRBJ2-3
abundance: once
d_gene: -
CDR3aa: CASSLVTDTQYF
CDR3nt: TGCGCCAGCAGCTTGGTTACAGATACGCAGTATTTT

v_gene: TRBV14
j_gene: TRBJ1-2
abundance: -
d_gene: -
CDR3aa: CASSTNYRAYGYTF
CDR3nt: TGTGCCAGCAGCACGAACTACAGGGCCTATGGCTACACCTTC

v_gene: TRBV10-3
j_gene: TRBJ2-7
abundance: -
d_gene: TRBD1
CDR3aa: CAIRPGQGYEQYF
CDR3nt: TGTGCCATCAGACCGGGACAGGGCTACGAGCAGTACTTC